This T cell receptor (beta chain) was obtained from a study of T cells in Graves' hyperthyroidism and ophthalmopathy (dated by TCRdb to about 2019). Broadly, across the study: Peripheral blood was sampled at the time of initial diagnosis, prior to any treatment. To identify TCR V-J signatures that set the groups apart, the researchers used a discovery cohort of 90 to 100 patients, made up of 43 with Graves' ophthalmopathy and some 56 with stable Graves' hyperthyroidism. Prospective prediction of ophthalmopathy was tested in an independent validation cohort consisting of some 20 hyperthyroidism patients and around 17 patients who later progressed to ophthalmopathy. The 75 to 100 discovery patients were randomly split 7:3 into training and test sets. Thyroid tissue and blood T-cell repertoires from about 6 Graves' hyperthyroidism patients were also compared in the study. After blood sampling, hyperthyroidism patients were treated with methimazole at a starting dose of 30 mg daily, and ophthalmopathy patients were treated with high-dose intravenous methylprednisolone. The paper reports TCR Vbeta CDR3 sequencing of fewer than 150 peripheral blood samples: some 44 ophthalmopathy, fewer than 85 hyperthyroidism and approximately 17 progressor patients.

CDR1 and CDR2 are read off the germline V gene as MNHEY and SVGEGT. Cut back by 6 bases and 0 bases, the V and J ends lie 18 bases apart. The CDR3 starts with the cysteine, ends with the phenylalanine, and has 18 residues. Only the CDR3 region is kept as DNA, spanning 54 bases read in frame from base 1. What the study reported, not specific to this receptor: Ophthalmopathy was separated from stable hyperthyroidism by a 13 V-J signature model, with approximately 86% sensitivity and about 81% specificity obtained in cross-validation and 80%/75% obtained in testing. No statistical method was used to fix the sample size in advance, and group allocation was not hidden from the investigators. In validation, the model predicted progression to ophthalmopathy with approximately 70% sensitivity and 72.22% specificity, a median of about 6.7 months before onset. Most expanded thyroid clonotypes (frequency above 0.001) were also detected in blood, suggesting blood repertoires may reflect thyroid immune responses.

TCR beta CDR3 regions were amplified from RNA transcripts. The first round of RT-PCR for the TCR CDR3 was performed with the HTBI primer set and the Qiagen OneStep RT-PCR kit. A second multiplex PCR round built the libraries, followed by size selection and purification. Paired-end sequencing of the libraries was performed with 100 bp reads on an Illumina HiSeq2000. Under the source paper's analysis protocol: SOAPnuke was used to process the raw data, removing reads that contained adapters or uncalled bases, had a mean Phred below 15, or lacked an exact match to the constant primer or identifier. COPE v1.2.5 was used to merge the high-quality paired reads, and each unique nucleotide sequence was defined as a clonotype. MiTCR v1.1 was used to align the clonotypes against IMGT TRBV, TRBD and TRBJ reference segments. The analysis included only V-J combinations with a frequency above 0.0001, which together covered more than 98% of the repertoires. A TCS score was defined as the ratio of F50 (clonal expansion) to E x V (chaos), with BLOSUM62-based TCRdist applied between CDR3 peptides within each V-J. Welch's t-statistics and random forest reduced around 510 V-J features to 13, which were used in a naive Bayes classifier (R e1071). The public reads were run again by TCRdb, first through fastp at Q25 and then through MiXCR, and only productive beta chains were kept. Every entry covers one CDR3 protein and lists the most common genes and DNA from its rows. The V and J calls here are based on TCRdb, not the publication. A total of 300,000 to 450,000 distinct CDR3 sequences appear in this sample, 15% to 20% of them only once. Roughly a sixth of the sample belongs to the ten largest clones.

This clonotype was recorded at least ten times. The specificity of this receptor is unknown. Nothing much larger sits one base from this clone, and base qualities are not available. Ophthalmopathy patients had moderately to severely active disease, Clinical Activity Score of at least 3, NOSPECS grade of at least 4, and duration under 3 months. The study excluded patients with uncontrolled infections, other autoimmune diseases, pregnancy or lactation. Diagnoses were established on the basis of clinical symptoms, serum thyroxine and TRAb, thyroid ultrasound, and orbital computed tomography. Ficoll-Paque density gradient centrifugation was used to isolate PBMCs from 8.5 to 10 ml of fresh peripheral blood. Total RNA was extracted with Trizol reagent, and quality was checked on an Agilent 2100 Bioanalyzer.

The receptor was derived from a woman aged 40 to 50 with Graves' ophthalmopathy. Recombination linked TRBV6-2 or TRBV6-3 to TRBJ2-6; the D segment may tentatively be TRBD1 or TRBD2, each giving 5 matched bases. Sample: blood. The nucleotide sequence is TGTGCCAGCAGCCGAGGGTCAGGGATTTTCTCTGGGGCCAACGTCCTGACTTTC. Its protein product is CASSRGSGIFSGANVLTF.